Presented here are 14 T cell receptor beta chains from one specimen sequenced in a study of CD8 T cells in ankylosing spondylitis. TCRdb reprocessed the 5' RACE reads with MiXCR, giving one entry per CDR3 protein. The data show under 300,000 distinct CDR3 sequences, around 11% seen once. Sequenced sample: blood, either unsorted or a sorted T cell fraction (not recorded which). The receptors come from a male donor with ankylosing spondylitis or in good health (not recorded which).

Sample share makes this clonotype medium-sized. This chain uses TRBV20-1 with TRBJ2-3; D may be TRBD2 (6 bases). The CDR3 spans 13 residues. CDR1 DFQATT and CDR2 SNEGSKA come from the germline V gene (reference sequence). The ends were cut back, 1 base at V and 6 bases at J, with 11 bases in the middle. The CDR3 sequence: CSARGSGRDTQYF. The DNA for the CDR3 is TGCAGTGCTAGAGGTTCTGGGAGGGATACGCAGTATTTT.

There are many counts of this clonotype. The chain carries TRBV5-1 and TRBJ2-2, with no clear D. Germline-derived CDR1 and CDR2 are SGHRS and YFSETQ. V lost 0 bases and J 3 bases, leaving 9 bases between the germline ends. The CDR3 consists of 15 residues. The CDR3 is CASSLENPHTGELFF. The CDR3 DNA reads TGCGCCAGCAGCTTGGAAAATCCCCACACCGGGGAGCTGTTTTTT.

This clonotype was recorded at least ten times. This chain links TRBV28 with TRBJ2-5, with D tentatively TRBD1 (5 bases). V was pared by 4 bases and J by 11 bases, with 23 bases between. CDR1 and CDR2 from the germline V gene are MDHEN and SYDVKM. The CDR3 extends over 15 amino acids. The CDR3 DNA follows: TGTGCCAGCAGTTCACGGAGTGACAGTCGCAGGACGCAGTACTTC. This sequence encodes CASSSRSDSRRTQYF.

This clonotype showed up just a few times. The CDR3 sequence is CASSLAAIPPYEQYF. CDR3 DNA: TGCGCCAGCAGCTTGGCCGCGATTCCTCCCTACGAGCAGTACTTC. The chain has TRBV5-1 and TRBJ2-7; D gene unclear. Looked up from germline, CDR1 is SGHRS and CDR2 is YFSETQ. The ends were cut back, 0 bases at V and 2 bases at J, with 12 bases in the middle. This CDR3 is 15 amino acids long.

The table lists this clonotype with a few counts. The chain employs TRBV2 and TRBJ2-3; D gene uncertain. CDR1 is SNHLY, CDR2 FYNNEI, per germline. V was cut by 4 bases and J by 3 bases, with 14 bases left in between. The CDR3 extends over 15 amino acids. The CDR3 loop is CASSVGPTETDTQYF. CDR3 sequence (DNA): TGTGCCAGCAGTGTAGGACCAACGGAGACAGATACGCAGTATTTT.

This clonotype was seen a few times. The chain combines TRBV11-2 with TRBJ1-4; D unclear. CDR3 length: 13 amino acids. Looked up from germline, CDR1 is SGHAT and CDR2 is FQNNGV. V was pared by 5 bases and J by 5 bases, with 9 bases between. CDR3: CASSAAFNEKLFF. The CDR3 DNA reads TGTGCCAGCAGCGCGGCGTTCAATGAAAAACTGTTTTTT.

This clonotype was picked up many times. The chain is built from TRBV5-1 and TRBJ2-1; 7 bases fit TRBD1. This CDR3 has 15 amino acids. The V and J ends lost 5 bases and 2 bases, in that order; junction bases with no gene match: 7. Germline loops: CDR1 SGHRS, CDR2 YFSETQ. This CDR3 reads CASSTRQGPYNEQFF. CDR3 DNA: TGCGCCAGCAGTACGCGACAGGGACCCTACAATGAGCAGTTCTTC. The full variable domain, completed using reference TRBV5-1 and TRBJ2-1, is KAGVTQTPRYLIKTRGQQVTLSCSPISGHRSVSWYQQTPGQGLQFLFEYFSETQRNKGNFPGRFSGRQFSNSRSEMNVSTLELGDSALYLCASSTRQGPYNEQFFGPGTRLTVL.

The chain combines TRBV5-1 with TRBJ2-2; a possible D gene is TRBD2 (7 bases). Germline V CDR1 and CDR2: SGHRS, YFSETQ. The CDR3 has 14 residues. With 6 bases removed from V and 6 bases from J, the gap between germline ends came to 15 bases. The CDR3 region has the DNA TGCGCCAGCAAGCCGGGGGGCAATGCCGGGGAGCTGTTTTTT. Translation: CASKPGGNAGELFF.

The chain employs TRBV20-1 and TRBJ2-3, with D maybe TRBD2 (6 bases). The germline CDR1 and CDR2 sequences are DFQATT and SNEGSKA (reference sequence). The CDR3 covers 16 residues. V was cut by 0 bases and J by 0 bases, with 13 bases left in between. CDR3 sequence: CSARDLTSGSTDTQYF. In DNA form, the CDR3 reads TGCAGTGCTAGAGATCTAACCAGCGGGAGCACAGATACGCAGTATTTT.

In this sample, this clonotype turned up many times. The chain employs TRBV7-9 and TRBJ1-1; tentatively, D is TRBD1 (6 bases). This CDR3 region has 15 residues. Germline assignment: CDR1 SEHNR and CDR2 FQNEAQ (reference sequence). Deletions cut 2 bases from V and 1 base from J, with 11 bases between. DNA for the CDR3: TGTGCCAGCAGCTTATCCCAGGGGAAGAACACTGAAGCTTTCTTT. Residues: CASSLSQGKNTEAFF.

This clonotype has ten or more counts. The CDR3 coding sequence is TGCGCCAGCAGCTTCCAAGGGTCCTACGAGCAGTACTTC. Translation gives CASSFQGSYEQYF. The rearrangement uses TRBV5-1 and TRBJ2-7, with unresolved D. V lost 2 bases, J lost 1 base, and 7 bases lay in between. This CDR3 comprises 13 residues. The germline gives CDR1 SGHRS, CDR2 YFSETQ.

This clonotype appeared many times. The V and J genes are TRBV24-1 and TRBJ2-2; 10 bases are a match to TRBD1. The CDR3 spans 15 residues. V lost 10 bases to trimming and J lost 4 bases; unmatched junction nucleotides: 8. Germline loops: CDR1 KGHDR, CDR2 SFDVKD. The chain's CDR3 is CATENRQGATGELFF. CDR3 nucleotides: TGTGCCACGGAGAACCGACAGGGGGCCACCGGGGAGCTGTTTTTT.

This clonotype occurred many times. The gene calls are TRBV6-1 and TRBJ1-6; D remains ambiguous. Germline V gene sequence: CDR1 MNHNS, CDR2 SASEGT. The CDR3 has 17 residues. V was cut by 6 bases and J by 0 bases, with 15 bases left in between. The CDR3: CASRARISLSYNSPLHF. CDR3 DNA: TGTGCCAGCAGAGCACGAATCTCCCTCTCCTATAATTCACCCCTCCACTTT.

This clonotype has more than one count but fewer than ten. The junction departs from the called germline gene at one end, perhaps through a read error. V usage is TRBV12-3 or TRBV12-4 and J usage is TRBJ1-4, with a possible D match to TRBD1 (5 bases). The CDR3 has 13 amino acids. For the CDR3, the DNA is TGTGCCAGCAGTTTAGCGCCGGGGGTCCGAGGCCATTTT. Translating it yields CASSLAPGVRGHF.